This T cell receptor (beta chain) was retrieved from a study of blood T cell repertoires in COVID-19. Study details: Samples representing acute and convalescent COVID-19 were sourced from the United States, Italy and Spain. PBMCs, B-cell-depleted T cells, or T cells were the source of the cDNA or gDNA that made up the material.

Seattle researchers signed up patients amid active infection and tracked them longitudinally. Comment on this clone: Other nucleotide sequences from this sample produce the same CDR3.

The CDR3 sequence is 13 residues long. Looked up from germline, CDR1 is LGHNA and CDR2 is YNFKEQ. V lost 0 bases and J 3 bases, leaving 6 bases between the germline ends. Original processing methods: Estimation of nucleated cell counts relied on the amplification of reference gene primers. Here immunoSEQ multiplex PCR was the method, and the copy in TCRdb shows in-frame clones only, minus some. V, J and clone size derive from that table, while D and trimming were established from the DNA sequence. Of hundreds of thousands of clones in the sample, 80% to 90% are singletons; the top ten hold 0.8% to 0.9%.

The sample was peripheral blood. The TCR originated in a man aged 18 to 30 with COVID-19, enrolled during active disease. V gene TRBV4-2 combines with J gene TRBJ2-7; TRBD2 is a possible D gene (5 bases). The CDR3: CASSQDRGYEQYF. CDR3 DNA sequence: TGTGCCAGCAGCCAAGATCGGGGCTACGAGCAGTACTTC.